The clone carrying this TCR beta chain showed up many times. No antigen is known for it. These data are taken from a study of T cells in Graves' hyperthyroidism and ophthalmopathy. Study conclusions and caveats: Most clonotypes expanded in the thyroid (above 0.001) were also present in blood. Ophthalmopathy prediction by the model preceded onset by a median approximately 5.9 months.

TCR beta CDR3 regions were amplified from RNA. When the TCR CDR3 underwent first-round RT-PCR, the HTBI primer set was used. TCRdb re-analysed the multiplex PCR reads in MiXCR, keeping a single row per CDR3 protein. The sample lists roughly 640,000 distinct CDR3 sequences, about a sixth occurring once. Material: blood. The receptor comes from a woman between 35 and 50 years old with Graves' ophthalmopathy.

This chain's CDR3 is CAIGDPENTEAFF. The CDR3 DNA is TGTGCCATCGGAGACCCAGAGAACACTGAAGCTTTCTTT. V and J are TRBV10-3 and TRBJ1-1, with D unresolved. V lost 8 bases and J lost 1, with 11 bases in between. The CDR3 runs 13 residues. Germline V gene sequence: CDR1 ENHRY, CDR2 SYGVKD.